In this sample, the clone carrying this T cell receptor beta chain turned up once. The V gene's germline CDR1 is KGHSH and CDR2 LQKENI. This CDR3 contains 16 residues. After removal of 3 bases from V and 0 bases from J, the junction contained 3 bases not matched to a gene. This sample is drawn from a study of blood T cell repertoires in COVID-19. At the level of the study: From the United States, Italy and Spain came samples of acute and convalescent COVID-19. PBMCs, B-cell-depleted T cells, or T cells were the source of the cDNA or gDNA that made up the material.

How the authors handled the data: By means of reference gene primer amplification, nucleated cell counts were estimated. The assay was immunoSEQ multiplex PCR, and TCRdb's table has in-frame clones only and misses some. The D gene and trimming were derived from the DNA, and the V and J assignments and clone size from that table. The sample has around 370,000 clones; around 90% are singletons. V usage is TRBV18 and J usage is TRBJ2-3, with 10 nucleotides matching TRBD2. The sample consisted of peripheral blood. The origin of this receptor is a man in his late teens or twenties with active or convalescent COVID-19. This CDR3 reads CASSPMTSGSTDTQYF. Written as DNA, the CDR3 is TGTGCCAGCTCACCCATGACTAGCGGGAGCACAGATACGCAGTATTTT.